This TCR beta chain derives from a study of blood T cell repertoires in COVID-19. Study as a whole: Nucleic acid was either cDNA or gDNA, and it came from T cells, B-cell-depleted T cells, or PBMCs.

Original data processing: Reference gene primers were amplified, and this amplification served to estimate nucleated cell counts. Data came from immunoSEQ multiplex PCR; TCRdb stores just in-frame clones and leaves some out. D and trimming come from the DNA, and the V and J calls and clone size come from that table. The sample records just over 95,000 clones, 90% being singletons. The CDR3 has 16 residues. Trimming cost V 0 bases and J 0 bases, with 11 bases left between them. CDR1 and CDR2 from the germline V gene are SGHVS and FQNEAQ. This sequence was found in a middle-aged man with acute or convalescent COVID-19. The J gene is TRBJ2-5, the V gene TRBV7-8; a possible D gene is TRBD1 (7 bases). The sample taken for sequencing was peripheral blood. For the CDR3, the DNA is TGTGCCAGCAGCTTAGCGGCAGGGGGGAACCAAGAGACCCAGTACTTC. It encodes CASSLAAGGNQETQYF.